Listed below are T cell receptor beta chains from one sample, sequenced in a study of patients and donors after allogeneic stem cell transplantation. TCRdb re-called the RT-PCR reads with MiXCR, one entry per CDR3 protein. The sample lists 160,000 or so distinct CDR3 sequences, 20% to 25% occurring once. Sequencing was performed on blood, either unsorted or a sorted T cell fraction (not recorded which). The receptors stem from a human donor who was either an allogeneic HSCT recipient or a stem cell or donor lymphocyte infusion donor (not recorded which). It is not recorded whose cells these are; they may come from a transplant donor. The CDR3 runs from the conserved cysteine through the conserved F or W. The D gene is left open where the match is weak. A row's size may be missing; if present it is once, few, many or a size class.

v_call	j_call	clone_size	d_call	cdr3_aa	cdr3_nt
TRBV12-3/TRBV12-4	TRBJ2-3	few	NA	CASSFGTQYF	TGTGCCAGCAGTTTTGGTACGCAGTATTTT
TRBV5-1	TRBJ2-1	few	TRBD2	CASSLASGIDNEQFF	TGCGCCAGCAGCTTGGCTAGCGGGATTGATAATGAGCAGTTCTTC
TRBV12-3/TRBV12-4	TRBJ2-5	NA	TRBD1	CASTQSGTGSLETQYF	TGTGCCAGCACCCAATCCGGGACAGGGAGTTTGGAGACCCAGTACTTC
TRBV12-3/TRBV12-4	TRBJ1-4	NA	TRBD1	CASSRGLSGEKLFF	TGTGCCAGCAGCAGGGGGTTAAGCGGTGAAAAACTGTTTTTT
TRBV20-1	TRBJ2-2	NA	TRBD2	CSASPALAENTGELFF	TGCAGTGCTAGCCCGGCACTAGCGGAGAACACCGGGGAGCTGTTTTTT
TRBV7-2	TRBJ2-3	few	TRBD1	CASSLIGTGADTQYF	TGTGCCAGCAGCCTAATAGGGACAGGCGCAGATACGCAGTATTTT
TRBV20-1	TRBJ2-2	few	NA	CSARNSTGELFF	TGCAGTGCTCGGAACTCCACCGGGGAGCTGTTTTTT
TRBV20-1	TRBJ1-5	NA	NA	CSAARDSPNQPQHF	TGCAGTGCGGCCCGGGACTCGCCTAATCAGCCCCAGCATTTT
TRBV10-3	TRBJ1-2	NA	TRBD1	CAIREDRDHGYTF	TGTGCCATCAGGGAAGACAGGGACCATGGCTACACCTTC
TRBV5-1	TRBJ2-5	NA	NA	CASSRQAYQETQYF	TGCGCCAGCAGTCGACAGGCCTACCAAGAGACCCAGTACTTC
TRBV12-3/TRBV12-4	TRBJ1-1	NA	NA	CASSLAQGTEAFF	TGTGCCAGCAGTTTAGCACAGGGCACTGAAGCTTTCTTT
TRBV6-5	TRBJ2-3	few	NA	CASSYFYGGSTDTQYF	TGTGCCAGCAGTTACTTTTACGGGGGCAGCACAGATACGCAGTATTTT
TRBV12-3/TRBV12-4	TRBJ1-1	NA	NA	CASSLATLSPLKNTEAFF	TGTGCCAGCAGTTTAGCGACCTTGAGTCCTTTAAAGAACACTGAAGCTTTCTTT
TRBV12-3/TRBV12-4	TRBJ2-7	NA	TRBD2	CASSSLAGVSEQYF	TGTGCCAGCAGCTCCCTAGCGGGAGTAAGCGAGCAGTACTTC
TRBV7-9	TRBJ1-2	few	TRBD1	CASSRTGGTYGYTF	TGTGCCAGCAGCCGGACAGGAGGAACTTATGGCTACACCTTC
TRBV20-1	TRBJ2-3	NA	TRBD2	CSACGTMGLAGRSTDTQYF	TGCAGTGCTTGCGGGACAATGGGACTAGCGGGACGAAGCACAGATACGCAGTATTTT
TRBV20-1	TRBJ2-1	NA	NA	CSALGPGGGNEQFF	TGCAGTGCCCTAGGGCCCGGAGGGGGCAATGAGCAGTTCTTC
TRBV5-1	TRBJ2-7	NA	TRBD2	CASSPGGIKEQYF	TGCGCCAGCAGCCCCGGGGGGATAAAGGAGCAGTACTTC
TRBV12-3/TRBV12-4	TRBJ1-2	NA	TRBD1	CASSLADRTGPYGYTF	TGTGCCAGCAGTTTAGCGGACAGGACAGGACCTTATGGCTACACCTTC
TRBV29-1	TRBJ2-1	NA	NA	CSVGTYYNEQFF	TGCAGCGTTGGGACATACTACAATGAGCAGTTCTTC
TRBV10-3	TRBJ2-1	NA	NA	CAISQPARAGDSYNEQFF	TGTGCCATCAGTCAACCTGCTCGGGCTGGCGACTCCTACAATGAGCAGTTCTTC
TRBV9	TRBJ1-6	NA	NA	CASSVLQENNSPLHF	TGTGCCAGCAGCGTTTTGCAGGAGAATAATTCACCCCTCCACTTT
TRBV7-3	TRBJ1-2	few	NA	CASSMGLSYGYTF	TGTGCCAGCAGCATGGGGCTATCCTATGGCTACACCTTC
TRBV5-1	TRBJ1-4	NA	NA	CASSLDVLEAPFATNEKLFF	TGCGCCAGCAGCTTGGACGTCCTGGAAGCGCCTTTTGCAACTAATGAAAAACTGTTTTTT
TRBV5-5	TRBJ2-7	NA	TRBD1	CASSAGTGGSYEQYF	TGTGCCAGCAGCGCCGGGACAGGGGGTTCCTACGAGCAGTACTTC
TRBV7-2	TRBJ2-1	NA	NA	CASSSYPEQFF	TGTGCCAGCAGCTCTTACCCCGAGCAGTTCTTC
TRBV6-2/TRBV6-3	TRBJ2-1	NA	NA	CASSYRDFPFF	TGTGCCAGCAGTTACAGGGACTTTCCGTTCTTC
TRBV5-6	TRBJ1-1	few	NA	CASSLAFLGTEAFF	TGTGCCAGCAGCTTGGCCTTTTTAGGAACTGAAGCTTTCTTT
TRBV5-1	TRBJ2-3	few	NA	CASSLSASPDTQYF	TGCGCCAGCAGCTTGTCGGCCAGCCCAGATACGCAGTATTTT
TRBV29-1	TRBJ2-5	NA	TRBD2	CSVGRDYKETQYF	TGCAGCGTTGGGAGGGACTACAAAGAGACCCAGTACTTC
TRBV7-8	TRBJ1-1	NA	NA	CASSLALRTENRLNTEAFF	TGTGCCAGCAGCTTAGCCCTAAGAACGGAGAATCGCTTGAACACTGAAGCTTTCTTT
TRBV9	TRBJ1-1	few	NA	CASSVSINTEAFF	TGTGCCAGCAGCGTAAGCATAAACACTGAAGCTTTCTTT
TRBV29-1	TRBJ2-7	few	NA	CSVAGTPIYEQYF	TGCAGCGTTGCCGGGACTCCCATATACGAGCAGTACTTC
TRBV12-3/TRBV12-4	TRBJ2-3	once	TRBD2	CASSNLAGPTDTQYF	TGTGCCAGCAGTAACCTAGCGGGACCCACAGATACGCAGTATTTT
TRBV4-3	TRBJ2-7	NA	NA	CASSHPRGEQYF	TGCGCCAGCAGCCATCCCAGGGGAGAGCAGTACTTC
TRBV3-1	TRBJ1-5	NA	NA	CASSQAGQGNQPQHF	TGTGCCAGCAGCCAAGCAGGACAAGGCAATCAGCCCCAGCATTTT
TRBV12-3/TRBV12-4	TRBJ1-3	few	TRBD1	CASSGTAGNTIYF	TGTGCCAGCAGTGGGACAGCTGGAAACACCATATATTTT
TRBV5-1	TRBJ2-1	NA	TRBD2	CASSFSSGNNEQFF	TGCGCCAGCAGCTTCTCTAGCGGGAACAATGAGCAGTTCTTC
TRBV12-3/TRBV12-4	TRBJ2-7	NA	NA	CASRRAGTGSYEQYF	TGTGCCAGCAGGCGTGCCGGGACGGGCTCCTACGAGCAGTACTTC
TRBV12-3/TRBV12-4	TRBJ1-1	NA	TRBD1	CASSLRQGWTEAFF	TGTGCCAGCAGCCTTCGACAGGGTTGGACTGAAGCTTTCTTT
TRBV9	TRBJ2-7	few	TRBD1	CASSAGDRGSYEQYF	TGTGCCAGCAGCGCTGGAGACAGGGGTTCCTACGAGCAGTACTTC
TRBV7-9	TRBJ2-5	NA	NA	CASSFINYFQETQYF	TGTGCCAGCAGCTTTATTAACTACTTCCAAGAGACCCAGTACTTC
TRBV10-3	TRBJ1-1	NA	NA	CAISESGGRNTEAFF	TGTGCCATCAGTGAGTCTGGGGGGAGGAACACTGAAGCTTTCTTT
TRBV20-1	TRBJ1-3	NA	NA	CSARDTPKTGNTIYF	TGCAGTGCTAGAGACACCCCAAAAACTGGAAACACCATATATTTT
TRBV2	TRBJ1-6	few	NA	CAKSRVGGSSYNSPLHF	TGTGCCAAATCGAGGGTCGGGGGCTCGTCCTATAATTCACCCCTCCACTTT
TRBV5-1	TRBJ2-1	few	TRBD2	CASSLTSGTYNEQFF	TGCGCCAGCAGCTTGACTAGCGGGACATACAATGAGCAGTTCTTC
TRBV25-1	TRBJ2-1	NA	TRBD2	CASSEFSGLAGRYEQFF	TGTGCCAGCAGTGAATTCTCGGGACTAGCGGGCCGCTATGAGCAGTTCTTC
TRBV7-6	TRBJ1-1	NA	NA	CASSPLSEANTEAFF	TGTGCCAGCAGCCCCCTGTCGGAGGCGAACACTGAAGCTTTCTTT
TRBV29-1	TRBJ2-7	NA	NA	CSADIEGSYEQYF	TGCAGCGCCGATATTGAAGGCTCCTACGAGCAGTACTTC
TRBV27	TRBJ2-7	NA	TRBD1	CASSPGVDRGDYEQYF	TGTGCCAGCAGTCCGGGGGTGGACAGGGGAGACTACGAGCAGTACTTC
TRBV20-1	TRBJ1-2	NA	TRBD1	CSARVLTRDSSNYGYTF	TGCAGTGCTAGAGTCCTGACTCGGGACAGTTCTAACTATGGCTACACCTTC
TRBV5-1	TRBJ2-7	NA	NA	CASSLAFGERVQYF	TGCGCCAGCAGCTTGGCCTTTGGGGAACGGGTACAGTACTTC
TRBV20-1	TRBJ2-1	few	NA	CSARAGVGNEQFF	TGCAGTGCTAGGGCAGGGGTAGGCAATGAGCAGTTCTTC